This T cell receptor (beta chain) emerged from a study of T cell responses to AZD1222 COVID-19 vaccine (dated by TCRdb to the early 2020s). Background on the whole study: A total of 230 to 250 trial participants underwent TCR sequencing, of whom some 200 had received two doses of AZD1222 and about 25 had received two doses of the MenACWY control vaccine. Trial participants were enrolled by age into subgroups of 18-55, 56-69 and 70-plus years, and around 150, 29 and 61 TCR-sequenced participants, respectively, were included in these subgroups. What the research found in general, with its limitations: Only 5 to 7 AZD1222 recipients were SARS-CoV-2 seropositive at baseline, limiting conclusions about previously exposed vaccinees. No day 14 peak-response samples were available, so repertoires were characterized only after the peak T cell response. Vaccine-associated CD4 TCRs spanned the whole spike protein, with dominant responses in regions 160-218 and 743-854. Most participants were white British and females outnumbered males, and the authors suggested that clonal diversity may have been underestimated. After two AZD1222 doses, both the breadth and the depth of spike-specific TCRs were significantly higher than at day 0 and than in MenACWY recipients. The 56-69-year group was small, and its depth increase did not reach significance, likely because of low power. Nearly half of unique spike-specific TCRs reportedly recognized epitopes outside regions mutated in the B.1.351 and B.1.1.7 variants.

The CDR3 regions of human TCRbeta chains were subjected to immunosequencing. The source study handled its data this way. Repertoire TCRs were checked for matches against a reference library of SARS-CoV-2-specific TCRs that had been generated using the MIRA antigen-specificity platform. Breadth was defined as the fraction of unique TCRs that were SARS-CoV-2-associated, and depth was defined as the fraction of total T cells that were SARS-CoV-2-associated. Using the MIRA data, each spike-specific TCR was mapped to the spike region that the TCR reacts to and placed in a CD4 or CD8 class. Log10-transformed breadth and depth values were compared by one-way ANOVA with Sidak's multiple comparisons tests. TCRdb took over this immuneACCESS table, retaining in-frame rearrangements with V and J assigned. Such tables are incomplete; in checked studies, under half of the missing clones stem from an unresolved V gene, and the remainder is unexplained. The V and J calls and clone size come from that table; D and trimming were worked out from the DNA. The sample data list around 150,000 clones, and 90% to 95% of these were observed just once. The top ten constitute 1% to 1.5% of the sample.

CDR1 and CDR2 are read off the germline V gene as MGHDK and SYGVNS. Its CDR3 holds 16 amino acids, cysteine through phenylalanine. Only the CDR3 part of the read is kept: 48 bases, read in frame from the first base. For this chain, trimming is 4 bases at the V end and 8 bases at the J end, and the number of junction bases without a gene match is 13. This specimen's time point label, per the study, means: about 28 days (+/-7) after the second vaccine dose. AZD1222 recipients given second doses at about 4 weeks or at about 12 weeks were pooled, since spike-specific TCR depth and breadth were not found to differ between the two schedules. Vaccinee samples came from UK trials COV001 and COV002, including a single-blind randomized controlled phase 2/3 trial of AZD1222 (ChAdOx1 nCoV-19) in healthy adults. Trial participant PBMC samples were collected at day 0 and day 28 after the second dose for TCRbeta chain sequencing.

Points on this clone: Its binding antigen is unknown. Per-nucleotide qualities are absent, and no much larger clonotype sits a single base away.

The chain was built from TRBV25-1 and TRBJ1-4; 7 central bases correspond to TRBD1. The input for sequencing was peripheral blood, taken 28 days after the second AZD1222 dose. The TCR comes from an adult who received the AZD1222 COVID-19 vaccine. The DNA sequence is TGTGCCAGCAGTGCCTTTGAACAGGGGACGTGGGAAAAACTGTTTTTT. Its protein reads: CASSAFEQGTWEKLFF.